Listed below are T cell receptor beta chains from one sample, sequenced in a study of vaccination effects on CD4 cells after COVID-19. These receptors have no known antigen. Produced via immunoSEQ multiplex PCR; TCRdb's table is partial and in-frame only. The table includes around 30,000 clones, roughly two thirds detected once. The sample consisted of CD4+ T cells from PBMCs cultured without peptide, taken before COVID-19 vaccination. These receptors were collected from a human donor who received a COVID-19 vaccine. The CDR3 runs from the conserved cysteine through the conserved F or W. Fields, in order: V gene, D gene, CDR3 protein. D genes are given only for firm matches.

TRBV7-9 | - | CASTHKTGDFGEQFF
TRBV5-1 | TRBD1 | CASSPGDSLAKNIQYF
TRBV3-1/TRBV3-2 | - | CASRGGSEKLFF
TRBV2 | - | CASMRSRVNTEAFF
TRBV7-9 | - | CASSPGPNQFF
TRBV6-5 | - | CASSYSQPGAYEQYF
TRBV3-1/TRBV3-2 | - | CASSQYRTGYTF
TRBV5-1 | TRBD2 | CASSLEGGTGEQYF
TRBV27 | - | CASSLGRGYGYTF
TRBV18 | - | CASSPPSADTQYF
TRBV29-1 | - | CSVELRGVYNEQFF
TRBV10-3 | TRBD1 | CAISELPGQGPGELFF
TRBV11-2 | - | CASSLDGLGPPPYNEQFF
TRBV7-9 | - | CASSLGQYNEQFF
TRBV7-2 | - | CASSLVVTEKTSYEQYF